The rows below give T cell receptor beta chains drawn from one sample of a study of CD8+ T cells in alopecia areata. Here immunoSEQ multiplex PCR was the method, and the copy in TCRdb shows in-frame clones only, minus some. This table holds around 100,000 clones, 41% found once. The sequencing sample was made of CD4+ T cells sorted from blood. These receptors all stem from a human donor with alopecia areata. CDR3s include the opening cysteine and the closing phenylalanine or tryptophan. D genes are given only for firm matches. Size is stated for part of the rows, as once, few or many counts, or as a class when the clone is expanded.

J gene,V gene,clone size,D gene,CDR3 protein,CDR3 DNA
TRBJ2-7,TRBV6-6,few,-,CASSLSGNYEQYF,TGTGCCAGCAGTTTATCGGGGAACTACGAGCAGTACTTC
TRBJ2-5,TRBV30,few,-,CAWSVRSRQETQYF,TGTGCCTGGAGTGTAAGGTCCAGACAAGAGACCCAGTACTTC
TRBJ2-5,TRBV7-2,-,-,CASSFRQDAGETQYF,TGTGCCAGCAGCTTCAGACAGGACGCGGGTGAGACCCAGTACTTC
TRBJ2-7,TRBV28,many,TRBD2,CASSWRAGGGGEQYF,TGTGCCAGCAGCTGGCGAGCGGGAGGTGGGGGAGAGCAGTACTTC
TRBJ2-1,TRBV29-1,few,TRBD1,CSVVRTGAYNEQFF,TGCAGCGTTGTAAGGACAGGGGCCTACAATGAGCAGTTCTTC
TRBJ2-5,TRBV28,few,TRBD2,CASSLRGGVSQETQYF,TGTGCCAGCAGTTTACGGGGGGGCGTTAGCCAAGAGACCCAGTACTTC
TRBJ1-5,TRBV7-2,few,-,CASSLRGRDQPQHF,TGTGCCAGCAGCTTACGTGGCAGGGATCAGCCCCAGCATTTT
TRBJ1-3,TRBV5-1,-,-,CASSLGNTGNTIYF,TGCGCCAGCAGCTTAGGGAACACTGGAAACACCATATATTTT
TRBJ1-4,TRBV29-1,-,TRBD1,CSVEGQGRNGKLFF,TGCAGCGTTGAAGGACAGGGACGGAACGGAAAACTGTTTTTT
TRBJ1-1,TRBV6-4,-,-,CASSEEMNTEAFF,TGTGCCAGCAGTGAAGAGATGAACACTGAAGCTTTCTTT
TRBJ2-2,TRBV7-2,-,-,CASSLAPNTGELFF,TGTGCCAGCAGCCTAGCCCCGAACACCGGGGAGCTGTTTTTT
TRBJ2-2,TRBV28,few,TRBD2,CASSQLAGGHTGELFF,TGTGCCAGCAGCCAACTAGCGGGGGGCCACACCGGGGAGCTGTTTTTT
TRBJ1-1,TRBV29-1,-,-,CSVVGLSGAAFF,TGCAGCGTTGTGGGTCTCTCCGGGGCAGCTTTCTTT
TRBJ2-4,TRBV7-8,few,-,CASSLTYDPGVPRENIQYF,TGTGCCAGCAGCTTAACTTATGACCCGGGGGTCCCTCGAGAAAACATTCAGTACTTC
TRBJ2-1,TRBV28,few,-,CASSFPPGNEQFF,TGTGCCAGCAGTTTCCCTCCAGGGAATGAGCAGTTCTTC
TRBJ2-5,TRBV9,few,TRBD2,CASSVAASGGSQETQYF,TGTGCCAGCAGCGTAGCGGCTAGCGGGGGGTCCCAAGAGACCCAGTACTTC
TRBJ2-5,TRBV28,-,-,CASSSMAGLRTQYF,TGTGCCAGCAGTTCCATGGCGGGGCTCCGGACCCAGTACTTC
TRBJ1-6,TRBV27,-,TRBD1,CASSDRQGQYSPLHF,TGTGCCAGCAGCGATAGACAGGGGCAATACTCACCCCTCCACTTT
TRBJ2-3,TRBV11-2,-,TRBD2,CASSSAGLGTDTQYF,TGTGCCAGCAGCTCCGCGGGACTAGGCACAGATACGCAGTATTTT
TRBJ2-7,TRBV29-1,few,-,CSATPGLPTYEQYF,TGCAGCGCAACCCCGGGCCTTCCTACCTACGAGCAGTACTTC
TRBJ1-5,TRBV10-3,-,-,CAISEGDQPQHF,TGTGCCATCAGTGAAGGCGATCAGCCCCAGCATTTT
TRBJ1-5,TRBV7-2,-,TRBD1,CASSLTGLNQPQHF,TGTGCCAGCAGCTTGACAGGGTTGAATCAGCCCCAGCATTTT
TRBJ1-6,TRBV18,-,-,CASSPSGGTSPLHF,TGTGCCAGCTCACCATCGGGGGGTACCTCACCCCTCCACTTT
TRBJ2-3,TRBV28,few,TRBD2,CASTTSGLATDTQYF,TGTGCCAGCACGACTAGCGGACTTGCCACAGATACGCAGTATTTT
TRBJ2-3,TRBV27,-,TRBD2,CASSGGLVPMGTDTQYF,TGTGCCAGCAGTGGGGGACTAGTCCCAATGGGCACAGATACGCAGTATTTT
TRBJ2-2,TRBV18,-,-,CASSPQRGELFF,TGTGCCAGCTCACCACAACGCGGGGAGCTGTTTTTT
TRBJ2-5,TRBV15,few,-,CATSRDLELVGETQYF,TGTGCCACCAGCAGAGATTTAGAACTAGTTGGCGAGACCCAGTACTTC
TRBJ2-1,TRBV30,-,-,CAWSPSVNEQFF,TGTGCCTGGAGTCCTAGCGTTAATGAGCAGTTCTTC
TRBJ2-1,TRBV11-2,few,-,CASNRLGEQFF,TGTGCCAGCAACCGTTTGGGGGAGCAGTTCTTC
TRBJ2-1,TRBV29-1,few,TRBD1,CSVEETGSSYNEQFF,TGCAGCGTTGAAGAGACAGGGAGCTCCTACAATGAGCAGTTCTTC
TRBJ2-1,TRBV19,medium-sized,-,CASIGPRGSNEQFF,TGTGCCAGTATAGGTCCGAGGGGGTCCAATGAGCAGTTCTTC
TRBJ1-4,TRBV28,-,-,CASSFRGLSFNEKLFF,TGTGCCAGCAGTTTCCGGGGGTTGAGCTTTAATGAAAAACTGTTTTTT
TRBJ2-7,TRBV5-1,-,-,CASSLGGFSYEQYF,TGCGCCAGCAGCTTGGGTGGGTTCTCCTACGAGCAGTACTTC
TRBJ2-7,TRBV9,-,-,CASSAGSRDEQYF,TGTGCCAGCAGTGCCGGGTCACGGGACGAGCAGTACTTC
TRBJ1-2,TRBV18,-,TRBD1,CASSQGAEGYTF,TGTGCCAGCTCTCAGGGGGCGGAAGGCTACACCTTC
TRBJ1-2,TRBV30,few,TRBD1,CAWSVRGQGIYGYTF,TGTGCCTGGAGTGTAAGAGGACAGGGGATTTATGGCTACACCTTC
TRBJ2-2,TRBV30,-,-,CAWSVRRGTGELFF,TGTGCCTGGAGTGTACGTCGGGGCACCGGGGAGCTGTTTTTT
TRBJ2-7,TRBV29-1,-,-,CSVQSFKYEQYF,TGCAGCGTTCAAAGCTTTAAATACGAGCAGTACTTC
TRBJ2-5,TRBV4-2,-,TRBD2,CASSPNPLLAGGSRAFETQYF,TGTGCCAGCAGCCCCAACCCACTACTAGCGGGGGGGAGTCGGGCGTTTGAGACCCAGTACTTC